This T cell receptor beta chain was identified during a study of spatial heterogeneity in lung cancer. The time point was: sample taken at primary tumor resection. For this clonotype: The antigen is not known.

CDR3 size: 13 residues. Germline CDR1 and CDR2: SQVTM and ANQGSEA. Trimming removed 3 bases at V and 8 bases at J, with 16 bases between. One entry per CDR3 protein results from TCRdb running MiXCR on the 5' RACE reads. The data hold 20,000 to 25,000 distinct CDR3 sequences, with approximately 5.8% observed a single time. Findings and limits, study-wide: Resection saw ubiquitous expanded tumor TCRs appear in blood more than follow-up did.

This TCR was recovered from a male donor with early-stage non-small cell lung cancer. The rearrangement joins TRBV29-1 to TRBJ1-1; a possible D gene is TRBD1 (6 bases). Here the sequenced sample was PBMCs, taken at surgery. The CDR3 DNA is TGCAGCGTTGAGCGGACAGTGGGGTCGGAAGCTTTCTTT. The encoded protein is CSVERTVGSEAFF.